This TCR beta chain was recovered during a study of CD8 T cells in ankylosing spondylitis. Germline CDR1 SGHTA, CDR2 FQGTGA. The CDR3 is made up of 15 amino acids. V was clipped by 8 bases and J by 5 bases, with 21 bases between them. Study-wide findings and caveats: Ankylosing spondylitis blood appeared to carry a characteristic TCR beta motif of roughly 8 highly homologous variants.

Quantitative 5'-RACE with molecular barcodes was used to make the TCR beta libraries. From the 5' RACE reads, TCRdb called clonotypes with MiXCR, one entry per CDR3 protein. The table lists about 330,000 distinct CDR3 sequences, 7% to 9% of them singletons. As concerns this clonotype: The antigen is not known.

The receptor was isolated from a male donor with ankylosing spondylitis. The sample was blood, either unsorted or a sorted T cell fraction (not recorded which). The chain uses TRBV7-3 and TRBJ1-1, with D unclear. This CDR3 reads CASARAPGVKTEAFF. The DNA of the CDR3 is TGTGCCAGCGCGAGGGCCCCGGGCGTAAAAACTGAAGCTTTCTTT.